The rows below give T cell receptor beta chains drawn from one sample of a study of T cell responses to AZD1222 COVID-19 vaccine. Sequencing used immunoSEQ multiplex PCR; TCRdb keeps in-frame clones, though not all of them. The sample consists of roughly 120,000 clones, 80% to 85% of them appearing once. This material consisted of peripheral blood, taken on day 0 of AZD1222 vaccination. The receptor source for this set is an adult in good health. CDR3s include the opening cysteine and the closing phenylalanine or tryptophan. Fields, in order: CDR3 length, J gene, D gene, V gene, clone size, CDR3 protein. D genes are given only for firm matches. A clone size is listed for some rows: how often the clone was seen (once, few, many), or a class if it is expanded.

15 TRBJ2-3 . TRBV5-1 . CASSFIRGSTDTQYF
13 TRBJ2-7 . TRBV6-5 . CASRRDSNYEQYF
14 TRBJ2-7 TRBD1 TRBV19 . CASRVDRTSYEQYF
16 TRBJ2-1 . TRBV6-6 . CASSYYNRAPYNEQFF
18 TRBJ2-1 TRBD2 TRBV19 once CASSTSGRALRGYNEQFF
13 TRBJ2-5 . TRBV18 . CASSPSILETQYF
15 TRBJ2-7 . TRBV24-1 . CATSDRGSGSYEQYF
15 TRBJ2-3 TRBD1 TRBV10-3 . CAIRKGQSSTDTQYF
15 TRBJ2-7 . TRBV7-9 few CASSFPGLRNYEQYF
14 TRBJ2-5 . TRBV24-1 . CATSDSTQSQTQYF
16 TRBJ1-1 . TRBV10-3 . CAISESGRGGGTEAFF
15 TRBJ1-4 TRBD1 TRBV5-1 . CASSSGQPRPEKLFF
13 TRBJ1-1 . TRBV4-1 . CASSQGVNTEAFF
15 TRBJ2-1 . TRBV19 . CASSPLSGAYNEQFF
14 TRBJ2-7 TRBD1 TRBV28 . CASSLSQGAEEQYF
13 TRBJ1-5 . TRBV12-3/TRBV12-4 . CASSSGAWQPQHF
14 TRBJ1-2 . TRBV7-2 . CASSPTRGDGRYTF
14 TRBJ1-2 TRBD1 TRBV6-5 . CASGGSRGSNGYTF
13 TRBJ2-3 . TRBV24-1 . CATSDSGTDTQYF
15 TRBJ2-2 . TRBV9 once CASSVGPMNTGELFF
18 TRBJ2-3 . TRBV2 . CASSVTRSSHDASDTQYF
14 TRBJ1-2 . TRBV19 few CASSIDPGTYGYTF
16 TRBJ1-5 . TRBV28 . CASSPVAGGGNQPQHF
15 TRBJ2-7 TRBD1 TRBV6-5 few CASSYSGQSSYEQYF
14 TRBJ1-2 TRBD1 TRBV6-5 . CASSSGTGRYGYTF
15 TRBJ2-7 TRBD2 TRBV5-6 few CASSQGLAASYEQYF
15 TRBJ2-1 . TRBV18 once CASSYAFGGQNEQFF
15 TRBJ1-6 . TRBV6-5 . CASSYMGKGNSPLHF
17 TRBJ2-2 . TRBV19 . CASSSRVGGPDTGELFF
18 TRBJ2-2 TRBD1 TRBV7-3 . CASSQNPVTGTGAPGLFF
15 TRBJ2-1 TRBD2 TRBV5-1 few CASSSGLAGGYEQFF
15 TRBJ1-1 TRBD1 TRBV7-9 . CASSLATGGAPVAFF